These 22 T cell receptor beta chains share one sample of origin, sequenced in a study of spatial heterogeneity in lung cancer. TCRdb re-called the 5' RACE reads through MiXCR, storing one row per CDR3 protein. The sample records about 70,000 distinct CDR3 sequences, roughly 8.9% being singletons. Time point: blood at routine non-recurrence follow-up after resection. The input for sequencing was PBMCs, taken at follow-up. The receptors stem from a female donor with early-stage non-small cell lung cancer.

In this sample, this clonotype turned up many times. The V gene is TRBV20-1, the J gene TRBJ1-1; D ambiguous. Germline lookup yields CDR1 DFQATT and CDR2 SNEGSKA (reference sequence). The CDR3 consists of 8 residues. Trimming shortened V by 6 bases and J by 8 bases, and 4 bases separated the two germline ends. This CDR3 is CSALEAFF. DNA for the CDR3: TGCAGTGCGCTCGAAGCTTTCTTT.

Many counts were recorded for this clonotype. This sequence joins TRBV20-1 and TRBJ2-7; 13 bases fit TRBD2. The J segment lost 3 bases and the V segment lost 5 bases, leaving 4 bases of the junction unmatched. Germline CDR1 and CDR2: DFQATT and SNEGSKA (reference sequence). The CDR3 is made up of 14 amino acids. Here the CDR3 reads CSAWTSGRGYEQYF. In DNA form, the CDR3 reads TGCAGTGCTTGGACTAGCGGGAGAGGCTACGAGCAGTACTTC.

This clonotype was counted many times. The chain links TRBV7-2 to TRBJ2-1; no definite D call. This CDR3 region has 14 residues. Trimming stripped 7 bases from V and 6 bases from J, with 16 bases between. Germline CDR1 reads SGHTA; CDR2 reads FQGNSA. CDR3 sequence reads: CASNPRTAPNEQFF. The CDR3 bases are TGTGCCAGCAACCCCAGGACGGCCCCCAATGAGCAGTTCTTC.

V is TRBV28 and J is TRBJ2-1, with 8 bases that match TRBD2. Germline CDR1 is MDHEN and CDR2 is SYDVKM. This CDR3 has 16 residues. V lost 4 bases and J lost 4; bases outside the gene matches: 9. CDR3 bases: TGTGCCAGCAGTTCGCCCACCGGGACTAGGTACAATGAGCAGTTCTTC. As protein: CASSSPTGTRYNEQFF.

The CDR3 DNA reads as TGTGCCAGCAGCTCCGGATCCCACAATGAGCAGTTCTTC. Protein: CASSSGSHNEQFF. The chain employs TRBV7-3 and TRBJ2-1, with D unclear. The CDR3 covers 13 residues. The V end lost 4 bases, the J end lost 5 bases, and 9 bases lay between the germline ends. Per germline, CDR1 SGHTA and CDR2 FQGTGA.

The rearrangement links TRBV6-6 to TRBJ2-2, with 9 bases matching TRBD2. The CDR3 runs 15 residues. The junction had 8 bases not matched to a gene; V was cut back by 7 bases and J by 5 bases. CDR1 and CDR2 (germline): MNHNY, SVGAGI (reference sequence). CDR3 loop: CASTHSGSGTGELFF. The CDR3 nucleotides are TGTGCCAGCACACATAGCGGGAGTGGAACCGGGGAGCTGTTTTTT.

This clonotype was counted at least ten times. The CDR3 reads CASSWTGPGRTEAFF. CDR3 DNA: TGTGCCAGCAGTTGGACAGGACCTGGGCGCACTGAAGCTTTCTTT. This chain uses TRBV28 with TRBJ1-1; 7 bases line up with TRBD1. CDR3 length: 15 residues. Looked up from germline, CDR1 is MDHEN and CDR2 is SYDVKM. V shed 4 bases, J shed 4 bases, and the junction held 9 bases outside the gene matches.

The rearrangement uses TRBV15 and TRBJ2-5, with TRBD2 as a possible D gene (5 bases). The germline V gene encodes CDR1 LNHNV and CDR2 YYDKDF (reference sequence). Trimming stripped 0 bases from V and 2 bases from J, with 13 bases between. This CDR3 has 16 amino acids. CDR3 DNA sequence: TGTGCCACCAGCAGAGATCGAGGGAACCCACAAGAGACCCAGTACTTC. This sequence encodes CATSRDRGNPQETQYF.

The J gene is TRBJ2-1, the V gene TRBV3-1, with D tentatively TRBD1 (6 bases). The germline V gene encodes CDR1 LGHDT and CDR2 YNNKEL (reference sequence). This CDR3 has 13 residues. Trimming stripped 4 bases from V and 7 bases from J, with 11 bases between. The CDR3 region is CASSPDRMNEQFF. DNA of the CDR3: TGTGCCAGCAGCCCAGACAGGATGAATGAGCAGTTCTTC.

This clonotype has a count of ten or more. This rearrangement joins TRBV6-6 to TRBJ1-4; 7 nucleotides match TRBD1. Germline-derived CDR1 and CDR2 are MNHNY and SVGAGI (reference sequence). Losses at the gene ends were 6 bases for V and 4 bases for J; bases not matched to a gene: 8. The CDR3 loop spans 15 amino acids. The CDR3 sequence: CASRGNRGLNEKLFF. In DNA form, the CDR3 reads TGTGCCAGCAGAGGAAACAGGGGCCTTAATGAAAAACTGTTTTTT.

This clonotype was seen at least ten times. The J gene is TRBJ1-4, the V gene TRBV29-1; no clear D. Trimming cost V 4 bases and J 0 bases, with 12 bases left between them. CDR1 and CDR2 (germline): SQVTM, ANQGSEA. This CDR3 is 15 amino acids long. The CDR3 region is CSVGENKATNEKLFF. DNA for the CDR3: TGCAGCGTTGGGGAAAATAAGGCAACTAATGAAAAACTGTTTTTT. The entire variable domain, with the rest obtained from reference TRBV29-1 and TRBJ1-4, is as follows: SAVISQKPSRDICQRGTSLTIQCQVDSQVTMMFWYRQQPGQSLTLIATANQGSEATYESGFVIDKFPISRPNLTFSTLTVSNMSPEDSSIYLCSVGENKATNEKLFFGSGTQLSVL.

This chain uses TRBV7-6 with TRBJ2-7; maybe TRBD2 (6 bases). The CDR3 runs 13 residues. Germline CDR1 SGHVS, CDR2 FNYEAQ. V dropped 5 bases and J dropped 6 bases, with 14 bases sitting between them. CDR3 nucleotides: TGTGCCAGCAGCCGCGGGATAGGGGCCGAGCAGTACTTC. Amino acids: CASSRGIGAEQYF.

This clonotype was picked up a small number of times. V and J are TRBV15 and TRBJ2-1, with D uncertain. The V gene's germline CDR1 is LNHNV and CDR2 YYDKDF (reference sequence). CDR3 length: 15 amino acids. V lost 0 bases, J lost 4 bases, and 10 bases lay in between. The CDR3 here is CATSRDPAVYNEQFF. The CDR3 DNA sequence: TGTGCCACCAGCAGAGATCCGGCAGTATACAATGAGCAGTTCTTC.

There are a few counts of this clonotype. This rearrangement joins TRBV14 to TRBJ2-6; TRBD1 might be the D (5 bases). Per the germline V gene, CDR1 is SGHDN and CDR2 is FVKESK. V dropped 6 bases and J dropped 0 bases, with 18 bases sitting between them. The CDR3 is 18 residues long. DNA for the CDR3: TGTGCCAGCAGACCAACCCAGCAGGGCGCCTCTGGGGCCAACGTCCTGACTTTC. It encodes CASRPTQQGASGANVLTF.

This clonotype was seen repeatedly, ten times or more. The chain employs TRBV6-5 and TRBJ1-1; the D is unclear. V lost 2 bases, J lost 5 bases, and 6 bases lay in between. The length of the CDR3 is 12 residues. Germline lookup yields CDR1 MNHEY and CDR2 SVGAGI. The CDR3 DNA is TGTGCCAGCAGTTACGTGGGAACTGAAGCTTTCTTT. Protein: CASSYVGTEAFF.

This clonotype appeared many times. The CDR3 loop is CASSWTDSGNEQFF. Written as DNA, the CDR3 is TGTGCCAGCAGCTGGACTGATAGTGGTAATGAGCAGTTCTTC. This chain connects TRBV11-2 to TRBJ2-1, with D possibly matching TRBD2 (5 bases). The CDR3 has 14 amino acids. V lost 4 bases to trimming and J lost 7 bases, with 14 bases between them. Germline values: CDR1 SGHAT, CDR2 FQNNGV.

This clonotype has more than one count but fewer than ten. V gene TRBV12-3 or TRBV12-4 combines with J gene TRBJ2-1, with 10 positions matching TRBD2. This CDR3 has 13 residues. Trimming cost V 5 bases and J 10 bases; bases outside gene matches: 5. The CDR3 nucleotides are TGTGCCAGCAGTCCTCTTAGCGGGAGGGAGCAGTTCTTC. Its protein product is CASSPLSGREQFF.

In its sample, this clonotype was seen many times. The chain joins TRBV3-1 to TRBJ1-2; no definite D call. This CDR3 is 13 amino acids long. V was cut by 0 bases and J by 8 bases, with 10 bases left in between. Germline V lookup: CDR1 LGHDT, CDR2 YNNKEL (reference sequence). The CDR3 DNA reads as TGTGCCAGCAGCCAAGATCAGGTTCTCGGCTACACCTTC. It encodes CASSQDQVLGYTF.

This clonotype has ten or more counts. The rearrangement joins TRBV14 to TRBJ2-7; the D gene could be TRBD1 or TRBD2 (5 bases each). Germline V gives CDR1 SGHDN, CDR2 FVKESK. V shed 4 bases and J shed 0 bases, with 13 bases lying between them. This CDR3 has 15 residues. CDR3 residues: CASSPGPSISYEQYF. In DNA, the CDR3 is TGTGCCAGCAGCCCGGGGCCTTCCATCTCCTACGAGCAGTACTTC.

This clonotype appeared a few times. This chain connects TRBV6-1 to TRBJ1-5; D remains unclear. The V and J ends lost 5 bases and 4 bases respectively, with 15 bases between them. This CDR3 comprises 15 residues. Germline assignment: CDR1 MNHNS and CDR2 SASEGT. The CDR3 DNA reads TGTGCCAGCAGTCGCCACCCCACCGAAAATCAGCCCCAGCATTTT. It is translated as CASSRHPTENQPQHF.

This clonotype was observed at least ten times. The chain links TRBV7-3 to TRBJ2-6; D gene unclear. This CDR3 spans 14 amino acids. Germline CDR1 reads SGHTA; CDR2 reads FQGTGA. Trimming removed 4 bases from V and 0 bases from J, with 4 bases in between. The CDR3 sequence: CASSYTSGANVLTF. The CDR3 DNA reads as TGTGCCAGCAGCTACACCTCTGGGGCCAACGTCCTGACTTTC.

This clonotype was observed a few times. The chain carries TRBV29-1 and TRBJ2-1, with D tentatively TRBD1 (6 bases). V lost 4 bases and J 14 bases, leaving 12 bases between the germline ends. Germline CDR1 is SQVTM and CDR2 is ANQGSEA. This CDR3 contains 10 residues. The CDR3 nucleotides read TGCAGCGTTGGAACAGGGTATAAGTTCTTC. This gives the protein CSVGTGYKFF.